This TCR beta chain was sequenced during a study of cytomegalovirus exposure and HLA in healthy donors. Regarding the study as a whole: Indistinguishability led to the exclusion of some V segments, TRBV6-2 and TRBV6-3 included.

Germline loops: CDR1 MRHNA, CDR2 SNTAGT. V was shortened by 2 bases and J by 4 bases, with 12 bases between the two germline ends. This CDR3 is built from 15 residues. A word on this clone: The target antigen is unknown.

In the PCR, 60 Vbeta and 13 Jbeta primers were used. The repertoire was sequenced with immunoSEQ multiplex PCR; TCRdb's copy has only in-frame clones and lacks some. The data contain under 200,000 clones, roughly four fifths of them singletons. The clonotype originates from a woman between 45 and 65 years old in good health and CMV-seropositive. The sample consisted of PBMCs. This chain links TRBV6-4 with TRBJ2-1; the D gene is possibly TRBD2 (5 bases). CDR3 bases: TGTGCCAGCAGTGACGGGCTAGCAGATTACAATGAGCAGTTCTTC. Encoded protein: CASSDGLADYNEQFF.